The sequence of this TCR beta chain was determined in a study of cytomegalovirus exposure and HLA in healthy donors. Study details: A prior analysis found some 110 million unique TCR beta sequences from approximately 200 million T cells. Findings and limits, study-wide: Researchers reportedly found TCR beta sequences accurately predicted most subjects' HLA-A and HLA-B alleles. Researchers counted roughly 150 TCR beta chains as cytomegalovirus-associated. Equally common other TCR beta chains were less clonally expanded than HLA-associated ones, a later analysis found.

Deletions cut 6 bases from V and 4 bases from J, with 18 bases between. The germline V gene has CDR1 GTSNPN and CDR2 SVGIG (reference sequence). This CDR3 spans 15 amino acids. This clone was detected only once. The antigen is undetermined. It was with 60 Vbeta and 13 Jbeta primers that the PCR ran. The data were produced by immunoSEQ multiplex PCR, yet TCRdb's version contains in-frame clones alone and is incomplete. Of about 160,000 clones in the sample, 80% to 90% are singletons; the top ten hold approximately 0.8%. The origin of this receptor is a woman younger than 30 in good health and CMV-seronegative. Specimen: PBMCs. This chain connects TRBV30 to TRBJ2-2; tentative D call: TRBD1 (7 bases). The CDR3 region has the DNA TGTGCCTGCTATGGGGCAGGGGGGAGCACCGGGGAGCTGTTTTTT. It yields the protein CACYGAGGSTGELFF.